This T cell receptor (beta chain) was profiled in a study of T cell responses to AZD1222 COVID-19 vaccine. The assay was immunoSEQ multiplex PCR, and TCRdb's table has in-frame clones only and misses some. This sample has 120,000 to 150,000 clones, with under 95% found just once. The germline V gene has CDR1 SNHLY and CDR2 FYNNEI. The CDR3 has 15 amino acids. J was trimmed by 3 bases and V by 5 bases; bases with no gene match: 6. The sample here was peripheral blood, taken on day 0 of AZD1222 vaccination. The chain is built from TRBV2 and TRBJ1-5; TRBD1 matches 8 bases. The clonotype was recovered from an adult in good health. Here the CDR3 DNA reads TGTGCCAGCAGTTCTGGACAGGGACCCAATCAGCCCCAGCATTTT. The encoded protein is CASSSGQGPNQPQHF.